This T cell receptor beta chain came from a study of long-term antiretroviral therapy in people with HIV. Study-level points and caveats: When set beside controls, HIV repertoires had CDR3 length ranges that were narrower.

Comments on this clone: Its cognate antigen is unknown.

Deletions cut 1 base from V and 3 bases from J, with 13 bases between. This CDR3 has 15 residues. Per germline, CDR1 SGHTA and CDR2 FQGNSA. An immunoSEQ assay, version v3.0, was performed at survey level. Produced via immunoSEQ multiplex PCR; TCRdb's table is partial and in-frame only. This table holds approximately 17,000 clones, over 75% found once. This chain joins TRBV7-2 and TRBJ2-7; tentatively, D is TRBD2 (6 bases). Sequenced material: unsorted PBMCs, taken 2.1 years before starting antiretroviral therapy. This TCR was recovered from a young man with HIV. The CDR3 region is CASSLGLGSNYEQYF. The CDR3 DNA reads as TGTGCCAGCAGCTTAGGACTAGGGTCTAACTACGAGCAGTACTTC.